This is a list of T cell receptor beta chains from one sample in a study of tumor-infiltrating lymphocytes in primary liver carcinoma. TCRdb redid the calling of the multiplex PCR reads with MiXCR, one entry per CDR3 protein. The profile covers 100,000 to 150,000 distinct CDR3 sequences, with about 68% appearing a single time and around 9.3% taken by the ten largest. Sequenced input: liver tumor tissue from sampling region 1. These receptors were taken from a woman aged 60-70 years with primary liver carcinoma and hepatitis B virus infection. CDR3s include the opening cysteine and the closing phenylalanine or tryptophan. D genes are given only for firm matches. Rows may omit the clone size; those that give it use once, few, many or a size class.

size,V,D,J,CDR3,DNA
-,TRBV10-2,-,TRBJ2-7,CDSSVQSGSYELYF,TGCGACAGCAGTGTACAAAGCGGGTCCTACGAGCTGTACTTC
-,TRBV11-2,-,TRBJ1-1,CASSSPEGGVTGAFF,TGTGCTAGCAGCTCACCTGAGGGGGGGGTGACTGGAGCTTTCTTT
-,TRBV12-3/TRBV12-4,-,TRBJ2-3,CASSLDFGSTGTQYF,TGTGCCAGCAGTTTAGATTTCGGGAGTACAGGTACGCAGTATTTT
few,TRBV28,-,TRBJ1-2,CASSTGTGYTF,TGTGCCAGCAGTACGGGGACTGGCTACACCTTC
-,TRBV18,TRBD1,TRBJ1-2,CASSPVSFGAATGDGYTF,TGTGCCAGCTCACCGGTGTCCTTCGGGGCCGCTACAGGGGACGGCTACACCTTC
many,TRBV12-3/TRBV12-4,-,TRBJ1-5,CASSTLSGAGQPQHF,TGTGCCAGCAGCACCCTCTCTGGGGCGGGACAGCCCCAGCATTTT
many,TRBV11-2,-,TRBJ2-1,CASSLRVRRKENNEQFF,TGTGCCAGCAGCTTACGTGTGCGGCGGAAGGAGAACAATGAGCAGTTCTTC
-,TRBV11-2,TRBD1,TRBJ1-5,CASSLGTGPNKPQHF,TGTGCCAGTAGCTTAGGGACAGGTCCGAATAAGCCCCAGCATTTC
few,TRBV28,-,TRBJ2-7,CASTMRGGASAYEQYF,TGTGCCAGCACCATGCGAGGGGGGGCAAGTGCCTACGAGCAGTACTTC
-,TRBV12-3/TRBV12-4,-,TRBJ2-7,CARTSDAGSYEQYF,TGTGCTAGAACCAGCGACGCCGGCTCCTATGAGCAGTACTTC
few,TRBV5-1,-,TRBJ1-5,CASSLANGQPQHF,TGCGCCAGCAGCTTGGCCAACGGCCAGCCCCAGCATTTT
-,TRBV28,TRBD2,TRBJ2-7,CASIRSGSPYEQYF,TGTGCCAGCATCCGAAGCGGGAGTCCCTACGAGCAGTACTTC
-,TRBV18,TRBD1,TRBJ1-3,CASSPRDRGHNTIYF,TGTGCCAGCTCACCTCGTGACAGGGGGCATAACACCATATATTTT
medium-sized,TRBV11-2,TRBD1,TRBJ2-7,CASSLEGAGGQYF,TGTGCCAGCAGCTTAGAGGGGGCAGGGGGGCAGTACTTC
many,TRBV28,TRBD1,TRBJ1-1,CASRRQGGSTEAFF,TGTGCCAGCAGGCGACAGGGGGGAAGCACTGAAGCTTTCTTT
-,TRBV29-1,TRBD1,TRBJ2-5,CSIEGGTGELETQYF,TGCAGCATTGAAGGGGGGACAGGGGAACTAGAGACACAGTACTTC
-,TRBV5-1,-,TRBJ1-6,CASSLNEGTSSPLHF,TGCGCCAGCAGCTTGAATGAGGGGACATCTTCACCCCTCCACTTT
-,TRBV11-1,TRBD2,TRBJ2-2,CASSSGGQSTGELFF,TGTGCCAGCAGCTCGGGAGGTCAGAGCACCGGTGAGCTGTTTTTT
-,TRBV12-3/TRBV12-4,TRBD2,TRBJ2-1,CANTLGLAGLNEQFF,TGTGCCAACACTTTGGGGCTAGCGGGTCTCAATGAGCAGTTCTTC
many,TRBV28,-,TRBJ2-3,CASSSLGPGDGTDTQYF,TGTGCCAGCAGTTCCCTAGGGCCAGGGGATGGCACAGATACGCAGTATTTT
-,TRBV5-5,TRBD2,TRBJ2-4,CVSSSTSGRTSLAKNIQYF,TGTGTCAGCAGCTCGACTAGCGGGAGGACCTCCTTAGCCAAAAACATTCAGTACTTC
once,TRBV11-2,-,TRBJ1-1,CDSSWTRGAEAFF,TGTGACAGCAGCTGGACTAGGGGTGCTGAAGCTTTCTTT
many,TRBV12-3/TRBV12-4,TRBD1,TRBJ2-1,CASSPPPGQGGRSSYNEQFF,TGTGCCAGCAGCCCTCCCCCGGGACAGGGAGGGCGAAGCTCCTACAATGAGCAGTTCTTC
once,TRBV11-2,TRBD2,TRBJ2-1,CTSNLFSGLGYNEQFF,TGTACCAGCAACTTATTTTCGGGACTAGGGTACAATGAGCAGTTCTTC
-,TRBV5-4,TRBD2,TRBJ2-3,CASSLGPSGTDTDMQYF,TGTGCCAGCAGCTTGGGGCCTAGCGGGACCGACACAGATATGCAGTATTTT
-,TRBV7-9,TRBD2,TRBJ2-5,CASSPRTSGNQETQCF,TGTGCTAGCAGCCCCCGGACTAGCGGGAACCAAGAGACCCAGTGCTTC
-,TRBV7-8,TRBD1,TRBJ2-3,CASRDRTGGSDTQYF,TGTGCCAGCAGGGATCGGACAGGGGGCTCAGATACGCAGTATTTT
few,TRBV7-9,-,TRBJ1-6,CASSSTWDSPLHF,TGTGCCAGCAGCAGCACCTGGGATTCACCCCTCCACTTT
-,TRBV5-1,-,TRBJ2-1,CASSLGASVSYNEQFF,TGCGCCAGCAGCTTGGGGGCTAGCGTCTCCTACAATGAGCAGTTCTTC
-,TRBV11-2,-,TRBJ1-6,CANSFVMNPPLHF,TGTGCCAACAGCTTTGTGATGAATCCACCCCTCCACTTT
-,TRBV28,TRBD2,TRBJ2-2,CASSLSGVTGELFF,TGTGCCAGCAGTTTAAGCGGGGTCACCGGGGAGCTGTTTTTT
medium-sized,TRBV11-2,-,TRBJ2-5,CASSFVVQETQYF,TGTGCCAGCAGCTTCGTGGTGCAAGAGACCCAGTACTTC
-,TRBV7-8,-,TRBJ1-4,CASSLVSGGVNEKLFF,TGTGCCAGCAGCTTAGTGTCGGGGGGGGTAAATGAAAAACTGTTTTTT
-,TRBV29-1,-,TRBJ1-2,CNVARGTGARGYTF,TGCAATGTTGCCCGGGGGACGGGCGCTCGCGGTTACACCTTC
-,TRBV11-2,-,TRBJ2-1,CASSLTAGNNGYNEQFF,TGTGCCAGCAGCTTAACCGCCGGGAATAATGGCTACAATGAGCAATTCTTC
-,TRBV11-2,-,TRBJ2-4,CGSRTNRNVNIQYF,TGTGGCAGCAGGACCAACAGAAACGTAAACATTCAGTACTTC
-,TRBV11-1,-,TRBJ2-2,CASRPSLDTGEFFF,TGTGCCAGCAGACCGAGCCTTGACACTGGGGAGTTTTTTTTT
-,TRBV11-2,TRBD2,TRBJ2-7,CASSGLAGGSEQYF,TGTGCCAGCAGCGGGCTGGCGGGGGGCTCGGAGCAGTACTTC
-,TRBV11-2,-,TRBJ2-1,CASILIPTTFFNDEQFF,TGTGCCAGCATCTTAATCCCGACAACGTTCTTCAACGATGAGCAGTTCTTC
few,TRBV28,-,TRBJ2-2,CASSLSSFESEGELFF,TGTGCCAGCAGTTTATCTAGCTTTGAGAGTGAGGGGGAGCTGTTTTTT
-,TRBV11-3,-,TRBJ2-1,CASIHPQMDEQFF,TGTGCCAGCATCCATCCACAGATGGATGAGCAGTTCTTC
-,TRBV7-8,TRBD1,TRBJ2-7,CANSFTGGGEQYF,TGTGCCAACAGCTTCACAGGGGGCGGCGAGCAGTACTTC
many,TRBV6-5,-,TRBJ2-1,CASSPTSSYNEQFF,TGTGCCAGCAGCCCTACTAGCTCCTACAATGAGCAGTTCTTC
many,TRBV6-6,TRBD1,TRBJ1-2,CASSWDRGYTF,TGTGCCAGCAGTTGGGACAGGGGCTACACCTTC
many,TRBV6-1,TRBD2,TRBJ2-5,CASSTSGSPVETQYF,TGTGCCAGTTCGACTAGCGGGAGTCCGGTAGAGACCCAGTACTTC
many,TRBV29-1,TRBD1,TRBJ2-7,CSVLDRAVTNEQYF,TGCAGCGTCCTGGACAGGGCGGTTACAAATGAGCAGTACTTC
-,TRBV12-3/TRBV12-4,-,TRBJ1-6,CASNSQGDSPLHF,TGTGCCAGCAATTCCCAGGGAGATTCACCTCTCCACTTT
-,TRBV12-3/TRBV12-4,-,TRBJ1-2,CAISLGGGDHHGYTF,TGTGCCATCAGTTTAGGTGGAGGGGATCACCATGGCTACACCTTC
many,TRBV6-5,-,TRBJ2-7,CASSTDGVRGQYF,TGTGCCAGCAGTACAGACGGAGTACGGGGGCAGTACTTC
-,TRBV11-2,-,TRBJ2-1,CASGLLPQTSRNEQFF,TGTGCCAGCGGCTTACTCCCCCAGACTAGTCGTAATGAGCAGTTCTTC
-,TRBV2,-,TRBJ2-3,CASGALPQDEDTQYF,TGTGCCAGTGGGGCGCTCCCTCAAGACGAGGATACGCAGTATTTT
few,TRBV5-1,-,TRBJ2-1,CASRRGGYNEQFF,TGCGCCAGCAGGAGGGGGGGATACAATGAGCAGTTCTTC
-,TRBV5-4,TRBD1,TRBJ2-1,CASSPRTGMAVEQFF,TGTGCCAGCAGCCCTAGGACAGGAATGGCTGTTGAGCAGTTCTTC